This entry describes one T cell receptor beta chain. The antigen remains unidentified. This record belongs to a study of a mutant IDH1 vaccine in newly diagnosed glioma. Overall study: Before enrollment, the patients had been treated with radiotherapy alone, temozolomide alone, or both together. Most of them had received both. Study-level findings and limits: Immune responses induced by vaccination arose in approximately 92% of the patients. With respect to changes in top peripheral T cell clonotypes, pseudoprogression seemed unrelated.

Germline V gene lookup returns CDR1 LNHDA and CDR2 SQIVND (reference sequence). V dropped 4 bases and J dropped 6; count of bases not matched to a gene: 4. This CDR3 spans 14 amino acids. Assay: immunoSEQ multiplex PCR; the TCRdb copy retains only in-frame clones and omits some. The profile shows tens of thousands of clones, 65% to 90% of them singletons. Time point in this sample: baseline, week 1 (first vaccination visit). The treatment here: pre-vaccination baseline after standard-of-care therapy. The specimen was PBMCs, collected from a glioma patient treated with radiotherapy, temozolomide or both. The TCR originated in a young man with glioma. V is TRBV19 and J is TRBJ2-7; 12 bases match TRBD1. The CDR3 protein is CASSTGQGAGEQYF. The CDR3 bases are TGTGCCAGTAGTACGGGACAGGGGGCCGGCGAGCAGTACTTC.